This TCR beta chain was found in a study of lymphopenia after photon versus proton radiotherapy. Study-wide results and limits: Post-nadir diversity loss with photons came from oligoclonal expansion, particularly CD8+ Temra cells. In patients who died, overall survival fell as post-nadir TCR diversity dropped more. Authors raise, but do not show, better survival with proton therapy. Relative stability marked proton patients; photon patients lost diversity and naive cells.

Regarding this clone: Antigen: not known.

From germline, CDR1 is MGHRA and CDR2 YSYEKL. V was shortened by 1 base and J by 7 bases, with 11 bases between the two germline ends. CDR3 length equals 13 residues. Generated by immunoSEQ multiplex PCR, the TCRdb table keeps only in-frame clones and is missing some. The sample yields 15,000 to 20,000 clones, about nine tenths seen once. The chain links TRBV4-1 to TRBJ2-7; D unresolved. This clonotype originated in a man between 65 and 85 years old with pancreatic cancer. The sequencing here drew on peripheral blood, taken from a patient treated with proton-based radiotherapy. DNA of the CDR3: TGCGCCAGCAGCCAAGTTTTGGGGTTGGAGCAGTACTTC. It codes for CASSQVLGLEQYF.